This T cell receptor beta chain was profiled in a study of long-term antiretroviral therapy in people with HIV. Per germline, CDR1 SEHNR and CDR2 FQNEAQ (reference sequence). CDR3 length: 14 amino acids. V dropped 3 bases and J dropped 2 bases, with 10 bases sitting between them. The authors ran the immunoSEQ assay, v3.0, at survey level. A per-sample goal of roughly 40,000-55,000 T-cell genomes was targeted by sequencing. The repertoire was sequenced with immunoSEQ multiplex PCR; TCRdb's copy has only in-frame clones and lacks some. Here the sample spans about 13,000 clones, around three quarters being singletons.

The sequenced sample was unsorted PBMCs, obtained 3.2 years before starting antiretroviral therapy. The chain has TRBV7-9 and TRBJ1-1, with a possible D match to TRBD1 (5 bases). The sequence derives from a man aged 40-49 years with HIV. Here the CDR3 reads CASSFGGENTEAFF. As DNA, the CDR3 is TGTGCCAGCAGCTTTGGGGGGGAAAACACTGAAGCTTTCTTT.